This T cell receptor beta chain stems from a study of neurological immune-mediated disorders. TCRdb processed the 5' RACE reads anew with MiXCR; each CDR3 protein has one entry. The top ten clones hold 15% to 19% of a sample with fewer than 85,000 distinct CDR3 sequences, roughly 15% of them seen once. In germline, CDR1 is LGHNA, CDR2 YSLEER. This CDR3 is 13 amino acids long. At least ten counts were recorded for this clonotype. One junction end does not reproduce the germline sequence, and a read error may be involved. The specimen was PBMCs. This chain uses TRBV4-3 with TRBJ1-2; 9 bases are shared with TRBD1. This receptor was taken from a middle-aged woman in good health. CDR3 protein: CASSQDVGTGFSF. In DNA, the CDR3 is TGCGCCAGCAGCCAAGACGTAGGGACAGGGTTTTCCTTC.